The rows below give T cell receptor beta chains drawn from one sample of a study of CD8+CD57+ T cells in acquired aplastic anemia. TCRdb redid the calling of the reads with MiXCR, one entry per CDR3 protein. The repertoire holds about 240,000 distinct CDR3 sequences, around half seen once, with 7.8% in the top ten. Source material: sorted CD4+, CD8+, or CD8+CD57+ T cells (not recorded which) from PBMCs. These receptors all stem from a human donor with aplastic anemia. CDR3s include the opening cysteine and the closing phenylalanine or tryptophan. The D gene is left open where the match is weak. Some rows have no size entry. The others give once, few or many, or a class for an expanded clone.

D gene,V gene,clone size,J gene,CDR3 DNA,CDR3 protein
NA,TRBV5-8,many,TRBJ1-2,TGTGCCAGCAGCTTGGTAACCTTAGAATATGGCTACACCTTC,CASSLVTLEYGYTF
NA,TRBV20-1,many,TRBJ2-1,TGCAGTGCTAGAGATCCACGGGGGGCTTTGGGTGAGCAGTTCTTC,CSARDPRGALGEQFF
TRBD1,TRBV12-5,NA,TRBJ1-5,TGTGCTAGTGGTGGACAGGGTCAGCCCCAGCATTTT,CASGGQGQPQHF
TRBD1,TRBV11-3,NA,TRBJ1-6,TGTGCCAGCAGCGTAGGACAGGGGAATTCACCCCTCCACTTT,CASSVGQGNSPLHF
NA,TRBV7-4,few,TRBJ1-3,TGTGCCAGCAGCCCACGGGACACGAGCTCTGGAAACACCATATATTTT,CASSPRDTSSGNTIYF
NA,TRBV6-1,few,TRBJ1-1,TGTGCCAGCAGCCCTGGGCCTTTATCAGCTGAAGCTTTCTTT,CASSPGPLSAEAFF
TRBD1,TRBV7-9,once,TRBJ2-5,TGTGCCAGCAGCGAAGGGACAGGGATGGGAGAGACCCAGTACTTC,CASSEGTGMGETQYF
NA,TRBV28,few,TRBJ1-1,TGTGCCAGCAGTTTAAAAAACAGGGTGGTGAACACTGAAGCTTTCTTT,CASSLKNRVVNTEAFF
TRBD2,TRBV9,many,TRBJ2-3,TGTGCCAGCAGCCCCCGTCGGGAGGCTACATTGGATACGCAGTATTTT,CASSPRREATLDTQYF
NA,TRBV12-3/TRBV12-4,many,TRBJ1-2,TGTGCCAGCAGTTTAGCGGCAGGCTATGGCTACACCTTC,CASSLAAGYGYTF
NA,TRBV19,many,TRBJ2-1,TGTGCCAGTAGTATCCGGCTACCTCTCTACTCCTACAATGAGCAGTTCTTC,CASSIRLPLYSYNEQFF
NA,TRBV19,many,TRBJ2-3,TGTGCCAGTAGCTTGCGGTTCACAGATACGCAGTATTTT,CASSLRFTDTQYF
TRBD2,TRBV7-2,NA,TRBJ2-7,TGTGCCAGCAGCCCTCTTTACGGACTAGCGGGGAAGGCCGAGTACGAGCAGTACTTC,CASSPLYGLAGKAEYEQYF
NA,TRBV18,NA,TRBJ2-3,TGTGCCAGCTCACCACCTTTGTATACAGATACGCAGTATTTT,CASSPPLYTDTQYF
NA,TRBV9,many,TRBJ2-1,TGTGCCAGCAGCGTAGCGACTCAATCCCAGGGCCTGAAGTTCTTC,CASSVATQSQGLKFF
NA,TRBV7-2,NA,TRBJ2-5,NA,CASSLRYDRVTEAFFGQETQYF
NA,TRBV19,many,TRBJ2-7,TGTGCCAGTAGTATAGCGGGAACTTGGTCCTACGAGCAGTACTTC,CASSIAGTWSYEQYF
TRBD1,TRBV7-9,NA,TRBJ1-1,TGTGCCAGCAGCGGGACAGGGAGTGTGAACACTGAAGCTTTCTTT,CASSGTGSVNTEAFF
NA,TRBV14,NA,TRBJ2-6,TGTGCCAGCAGCCAAAGGGGGGGGCGGGGCCACGTCCTGACTTTC,CASSQRGGRGHVLTF
NA,TRBV24-1,few,TRBJ1-4,TGTGCCACCAGTGCTAGCGGGGGTAAAGAAAAACTGTTTTTT,CATSASGGKEKLFF
TRBD1,TRBV7-9,many,TRBJ1-4,TGTGCCAGCAGCTTCCGACAGGGTGAAGGGGAAAAACTGTTTTTT,CASSFRQGEGEKLFF
NA,TRBV7-2,once,TRBJ1-6,TGTGCCAGCAGCTTTAGGGGAATCGGGAATTCACCCCTCCACTTT,CASSFRGIGNSPLHF
NA,TRBV2,NA,TRBJ2-3,TGTGCCAGCGGTCAAATCCGCACAGATACGCAGTATTTT,CASGQIRTDTQYF
NA,TRBV12-3/TRBV12-4,NA,TRBJ2-3,TGTGCCAGCACCAAATGGACAGATACGCAGTATTTT,CASTKWTDTQYF
NA,TRBV27,NA,TRBJ1-2,TGTGCCAGCAGTTGGGCGAGAGGAGACTATGGCTACACCTTC,CASSWARGDYGYTF
NA,TRBV7-8,many,TRBJ1-6,TGTGCCAGCAGCTTAGCTTTGGAGGCAAATTCACCCCTCCACTTT,CASSLALEANSPLHF
NA,TRBV5-6,NA,TRBJ1-5,TGTGCCAGCAGCTTGGCCCGATCCCTGGGGAATCAGCCCCAGCATTTT,CASSLARSLGNQPQHF
TRBD1,TRBV9,NA,TRBJ1-2,TGTGCCAGCAGCCAGGTCCATGCAGGGGGCTATGGCTACACCTTC,CASSQVHAGGYGYTF
NA,TRBV12-3/TRBV12-4,NA,TRBJ1-6,TGTGCCAGCAGCTCAAACGGGAATTCACCCCTCCACTTT,CASSSNGNSPLHF
TRBD2,TRBV6-5,many,TRBJ2-7,TGTGCCAGCAGTTGGCGGGAGGGCCATTCCGAGCAGTACTTC,CASSWREGHSEQYF
TRBD1,TRBV6-1,many,TRBJ2-7,TGTGCCAGCAGTGCAAGGGACAGGGGGCAATACGAGCAGTACTTC,CASSARDRGQYEQYF